This TCR beta chain comes out of a study of beta chain features in type 1 diabetes. Across the study: There was similarity between patients and healthy donors in age, gender and cell yields.

Unmatched junction bases numbered 3, after V lost 6 bases and J lost 0 bases. CDR1 is SGHRS and CDR2 is YFSETQ in the germline V gene. The CDR3 has 13 residues. With regard to this clone: The antigen is undetermined.

Since all of the isolated RNA was reverse transcribed, expressed TCRB transcripts were what got sequenced. TCRdb keeps only in-frame clones here, not all; method: immunoSEQ multiplex PCR. This table holds around 150,000 clones, approximately 8.8% found once. General observations from the study: When Type 1 diabetes patients were examined, their TCRB CDR3s proved moderately but significantly shorter in all four CD4+ subsets.

Sample: central memory CD4+ T cells from blood. The clonotype originates from a woman aged 25 to 39 with type 1 diabetes. V and J are TRBV5-1 and TRBJ2-7; the match to TRBD2 covers 7 bases. The CDR3 protein is CASMGGSSYEQYF. CDR3 in DNA: TGCGCCAGCATGGGCGGGAGCTCCTACGAGCAGTACTTC.